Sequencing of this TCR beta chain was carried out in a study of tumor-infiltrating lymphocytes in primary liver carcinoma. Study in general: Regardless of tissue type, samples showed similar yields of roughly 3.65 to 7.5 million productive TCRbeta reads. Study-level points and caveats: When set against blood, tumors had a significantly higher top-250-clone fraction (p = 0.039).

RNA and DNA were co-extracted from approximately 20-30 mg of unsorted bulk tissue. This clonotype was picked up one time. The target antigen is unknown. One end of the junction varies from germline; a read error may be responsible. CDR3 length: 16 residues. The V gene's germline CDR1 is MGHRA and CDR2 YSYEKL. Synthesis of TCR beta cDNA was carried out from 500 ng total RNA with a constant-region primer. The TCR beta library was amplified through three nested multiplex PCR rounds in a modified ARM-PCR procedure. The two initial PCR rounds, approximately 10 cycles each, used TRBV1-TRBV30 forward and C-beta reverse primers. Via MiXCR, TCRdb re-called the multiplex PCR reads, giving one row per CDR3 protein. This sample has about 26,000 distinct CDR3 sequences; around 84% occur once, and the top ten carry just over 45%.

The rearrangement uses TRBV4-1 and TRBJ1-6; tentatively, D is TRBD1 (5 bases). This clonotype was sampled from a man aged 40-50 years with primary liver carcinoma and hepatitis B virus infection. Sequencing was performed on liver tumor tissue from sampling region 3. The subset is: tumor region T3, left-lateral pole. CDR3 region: CASSYHLQVADSPLQF. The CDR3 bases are TGCGCCAGCAGCTACCACCTACAGGTGGCGGATTCACCCCTCCAGTTT.